What follows are 20 T cell receptor beta chains derived from one specimen sequenced in a study of blood T cell repertoires in COVID-19. TCRdb keeps only in-frame clones here, not all; method: immunoSEQ multiplex PCR. In the table there are 350,000 to 400,000 clones, around 91% of which are singletons. Sequenced input: PBMCs or T cells enriched from blood (not recorded which). These receptor sequences come from a young man who had recovered from COVID-19.

This clone was seen a single time. The chain is built from TRBV6-4 and TRBJ2-1; TRBD2 aligns across 8 bases. The CDR3 contains 16 residues. CDR1 MRHNA and CDR2 SNTAGT come from the germline V gene. The V and J ends lost 6 bases and 7 bases, in that order; junction bases with no gene match: 14. For the CDR3, the DNA is TGTGCCAGCAGCCACACCGGGGGGGGCGCGAGTAATGAGCAGTTCTTC. The encoded protein is CASSHTGGGASNEQFF.

The chain uses TRBV7-2 and TRBJ2-5; D gene unclear. V was pared by 2 bases and J by 1 base, with 8 bases between. Germline V gene lookup returns CDR1 SGHTA and CDR2 FQGNSA. The CDR3 sequence is 14 residues long. Here the CDR3 reads CASSLNAVQETQYF. CDR3 DNA: TGTGCCAGCAGCTTAAATGCAGTCCAAGAGACCCAGTACTTC. The variable domain in full, with the rest retrieved from reference TRBV7-2 and TRBJ2-5, is GAGVSQSPSNKVTEKGKDVELRCDPISGHTALYWYRQSLGQGLEFLIYFQGNSAPDKSGLPSDRFSAERTGGSVSTLTIQRTQQEDSAVYLCASSLNAVQETQYFGPGTRLLVL.

The chain carries TRBV5-1 and TRBJ1-2; D possibly corresponds to TRBD1 (6 bases). The V and J ends lost 0 bases and 5 bases respectively, with 11 bases between them. CDR3 size: 14 residues. Germline V gene sequence: CDR1 SGHRS, CDR2 YFSETQ. CDR3 sequence: CASSLDIGGYGYTF. As DNA, the CDR3 is TGCGCCAGCAGCTTGGATATAGGGGGTTATGGCTACACCTTC.

The chain employs TRBV4-3 and TRBJ2-1; TRBD2 agrees at 7 bases. The junction had 7 bases not matched to a gene; V was cut back by 1 base and J by 7 bases. CDR1 is LGHNA, CDR2 YSLEER, per germline. The CDR3 has 15 amino acids. The CDR3 spells CASSQAASGFNEQFF. CDR3 nucleotides: TGCGCCAGCAGCCAAGCCGCTAGCGGATTTAATGAGCAGTTCTTC.

The chain combines TRBV18 with TRBJ2-2; the D gene is possibly TRBD1 (6 bases). Trimming pared 3 bases from V and 4 bases from J, leaving 9 bases between. In germline, CDR1 is KGHSH, CDR2 LQKENI. This CDR3 contains 14 residues. CDR3: CASSPATGTGELFF. The CDR3 DNA reads as TGTGCCAGCTCACCGGCGACAGGCACCGGGGAGCTGTTTTTT.

The chain uses TRBV6-2 or TRBV6-3 and TRBJ2-7; the D is unclear. The CDR3 is made up of 11 amino acids. Germline loops: CDR1 MNHEY, CDR2 SVGEGT. Trimming took 5 bases from V and 2 from J, leaving 4 bases between them. CDR3 nucleotides: TGTGCCAGCAGTGCTACCTACGAGCAGTACTTC. Its protein is CASSATYEQYF.

The chain joins TRBV18 to TRBJ1-1, with D maybe TRBD1 (5 bases). CDR1 KGHSH and CDR2 LQKENI come from the germline V gene. The V and J ends lost 2 bases and 2 bases respectively, with 12 bases between them. This CDR3 spans 15 amino acids. CDR3 loop: CASSPAQGSNTEAFF. The CDR3 DNA is TGTGCCAGCTCACCAGCCCAGGGTTCCAACACTGAAGCTTTCTTT.

The gene calls are TRBV5-1 and TRBJ1-1; D possibly corresponds to TRBD1 (6 bases). Trimming cost V 0 bases and J 5 bases, with 14 bases left between them. Germline V CDR1 and CDR2: SGHRS, YFSETQ. This CDR3 spans 15 amino acids. In nucleotides, the CDR3 is TGCGCCAGCAGCTTGGGTGGGACAAGTCCTACTGAAGCTTTCTTT. Translating it yields CASSLGGTSPTEAFF.

The chain is built from TRBV18 and TRBJ2-7; TRBD2 matches 8 bases. Germline V gene data show CDR1 as KGHSH and CDR2 as LQKENI. V was pared by 1 base and J by 2 bases, with 7 bases of the junction left unmatched. The CDR3 is made up of 16 amino acids. The DNA for the CDR3 is TGTGCCAGCTCACCACGGGGACTAGTTCCCCCCTACGAGCAGTACTTC. Protein sequence: CASSPRGLVPPYEQYF.

A note on this clone: The junction and the germline gene differ at one end; a read error may be behind it. The V call is TRBV5-1, the J call TRBJ1-6; TRBD1 matches at 7 bases. Germline V CDR1 and CDR2: SGHRS, YFSETQ. This CDR3 region has 14 residues. The CDR3 DNA is TGCGTCAGCAGCTTGGGACAGAATAATTCACCCCTCCACTTT. Encoded protein: CVSSLGQNNSPLHF.

This clone was picked up one time. The rearrangement joins TRBV6-4 to TRBJ2-1; 10 bases align to TRBD2. With 4 bases clipped from V and 8 bases from J, the junction kept 2 bases outside the gene matches. CDR1 MRHNA and CDR2 SNTAGT come from the germline V gene. The CDR3 totals 13 residues. The CDR3 DNA reads as TGTGCCAGCAGTGGACTAGCGGGCGATGAGCAGTTCTTC. Amino acid sequence: CASSGLAGDEQFF.

This sequence joins TRBV10-1 and TRBJ2-7, with a tentative D call TRBD1 (6 bases). V gave up 7 bases and J gave up 4 bases, with 8 bases separating them. The CDR3 is 11 residues long. CDR1 and CDR2 from the germline V gene are WNHNN and SYGVQD (reference sequence). The CDR3 protein is CASNGQYEQYF. As DNA, the CDR3 is TGCGCCAGCAACGGACAGTACGAGCAGTACTTC.

The chain uses TRBV10-3 and TRBJ1-2; D uncertain. The CDR3 runs to 14 residues. Trimming removed 1 base from V and 2 bases from J, with 8 bases in between. Germline V CDR1 and CDR2: ENHRY, SYGVKD. The CDR3 protein is CAISEYVQNYGYTF. The CDR3 DNA follows: TGTGCCATCAGTGAGTATGTACAGAACTATGGCTACACCTTC.

This clone was observed a single time. The CDR3 reads CASSDSGATYEQYF. DNA of the CDR3: TGTGCCAGCAGCGATAGCGGGGCCACCTACGAGCAGTACTTC. The rearrangement links TRBV7-2 to TRBJ2-7; 8 bases line up with TRBD2. The CDR3 runs to 14 residues. The J segment lost 2 bases and the V segment lost 5 bases, leaving 5 bases of the junction unmatched. Germline V gene data show CDR1 as SGHTA and CDR2 as FQGNSA.

This clone was counted between two and nine times. V and J are TRBV4-1 and TRBJ2-7; 10 bases are a match to TRBD1. Germline CDR1 is MGHRA and CDR2 is YSYEKL. The V and J ends lost 4 bases and 4 bases, in that order; junction bases with no gene match: 7. This CDR3 contains 15 residues. DNA for the CDR3: TGCGCCAGCAGCCCCCGGGACAGGGGTCCTTACGAGCAGTACTTC. Translation gives CASSPRDRGPYEQYF.

The chain recombines TRBV3-1 (or the pseudogene TRBV3-2) with TRBJ1-3; possible D gene TRBD1, 5 bases. The CDR3 is 16 residues long. Germline-derived CDR1 and CDR2 are LGHDT and YNNKEL (reference sequence). V was clipped by 1 base and J by 4 bases, with 14 bases between them. CDR3 nucleotide sequence: TGTGCCAGCAGCCAAGTATTCGGGGGATCAGGAAACACCATATATTTT. It specifies CASSQVFGGSGNTIYF.

In DNA, the CDR3 is TGTGCCAGTAGAAACCCGGGACAGGGGGTCTATAATTCACCCCTCCACTTT. Translated: CASRNPGQGVYNSPLHF. This chain connects TRBV19 to TRBJ1-6; 11 bases fit TRBD1. The CDR3 is made up of 17 amino acids. The ends lost 6 bases at V and 3 bases at J; junction bases unmatched: 7. The germline V gene has CDR1 LNHDA and CDR2 SQIVND (reference sequence).

The chain links TRBV5-1 to TRBJ1-2; TRBD1 agrees at 8 bases. The V gene's germline CDR1 is SGHRS and CDR2 YFSETQ. V shed 6 bases and J 4 bases; nucleotides not matched to a gene: 20. This CDR3 spans 18 amino acids. The CDR3 DNA sequence: TGCGCCAGCATCCCACACCGGGACAGGACACCCATCGGCTATGGCTACACCTTC. This translates into CASIPHRDRTPIGYGYTF.

The chain carries TRBV7-8 and TRBJ2-1; 8 bases agree with TRBD2. Germline assignment: CDR1 SGHVS and CDR2 FQNEAQ. The CDR3 runs to 13 residues. The ends lost 5 bases at V and 8 bases at J; junction bases unmatched: 5. The CDR3 region has the DNA TGTGCCAGCAGCGGACTAGCCCCACATGAGCAGTTCTTC. This gives the protein CASSGLAPHEQFF.

The V and J genes are TRBV11-2 and TRBJ1-6, with D uncertain. The CDR3 consists of 19 residues. Germline V CDR1 and CDR2: SGHAT, FQNNGV. V was trimmed by 5 bases and J by 0 bases, leaving 20 bases between them. This chain's CDR3 is CASSRTGSKFSSYNSPLHF. CDR3 sequence (DNA): TGTGCCAGCAGCCGTACCGGGTCCAAATTTAGCTCCTATAATTCACCCCTCCACTTT.